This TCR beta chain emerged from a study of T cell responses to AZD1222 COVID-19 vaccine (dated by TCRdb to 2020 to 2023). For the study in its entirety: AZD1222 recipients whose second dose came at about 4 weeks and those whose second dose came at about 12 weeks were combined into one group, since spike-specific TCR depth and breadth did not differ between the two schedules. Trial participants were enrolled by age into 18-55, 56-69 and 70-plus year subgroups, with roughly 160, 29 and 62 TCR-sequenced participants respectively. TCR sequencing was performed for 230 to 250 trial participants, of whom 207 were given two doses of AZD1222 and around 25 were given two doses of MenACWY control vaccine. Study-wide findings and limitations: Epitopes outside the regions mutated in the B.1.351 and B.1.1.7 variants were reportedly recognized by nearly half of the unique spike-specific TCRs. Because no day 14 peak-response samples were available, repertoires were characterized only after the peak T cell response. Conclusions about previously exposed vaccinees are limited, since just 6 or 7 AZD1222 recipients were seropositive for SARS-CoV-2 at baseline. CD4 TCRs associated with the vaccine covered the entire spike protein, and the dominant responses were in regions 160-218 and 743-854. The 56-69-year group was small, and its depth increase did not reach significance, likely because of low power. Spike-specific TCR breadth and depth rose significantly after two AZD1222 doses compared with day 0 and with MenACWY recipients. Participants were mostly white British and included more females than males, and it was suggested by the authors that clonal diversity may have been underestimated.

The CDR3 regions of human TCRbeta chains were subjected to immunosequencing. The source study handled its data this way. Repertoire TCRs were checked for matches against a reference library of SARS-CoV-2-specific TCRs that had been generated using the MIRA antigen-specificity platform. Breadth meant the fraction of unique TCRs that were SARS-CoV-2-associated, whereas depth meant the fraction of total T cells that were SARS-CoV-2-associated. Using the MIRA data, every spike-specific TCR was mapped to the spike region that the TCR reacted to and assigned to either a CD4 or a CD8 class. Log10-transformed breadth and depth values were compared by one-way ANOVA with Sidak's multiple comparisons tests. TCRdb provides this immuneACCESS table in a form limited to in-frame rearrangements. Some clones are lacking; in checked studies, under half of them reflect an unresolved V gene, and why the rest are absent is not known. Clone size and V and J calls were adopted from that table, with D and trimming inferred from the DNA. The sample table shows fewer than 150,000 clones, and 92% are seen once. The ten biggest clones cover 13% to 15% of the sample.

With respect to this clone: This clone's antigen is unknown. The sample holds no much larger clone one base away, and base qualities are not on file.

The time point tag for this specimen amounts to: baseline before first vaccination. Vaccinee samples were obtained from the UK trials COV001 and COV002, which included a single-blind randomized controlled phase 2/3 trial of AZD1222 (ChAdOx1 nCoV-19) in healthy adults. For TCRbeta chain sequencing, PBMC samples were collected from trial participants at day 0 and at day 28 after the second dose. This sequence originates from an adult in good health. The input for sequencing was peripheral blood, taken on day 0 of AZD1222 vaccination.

The DNA sequence is as follows: TGTGCCAGCCTTAGCGGACACTTAAGCTCCTACAATGAGCAGTTCTTC. The encoded protein is CASLSGHLSSYNEQFF. The rearranged segments are TRBV28 and TRBJ2-1; TRBD2 might be the D gene, on 6 matching bases. CDR1 and CDR2 (MDHEN, SYDVKM) derive from the germline V gene. Between the V and J ends, shortened by 8 bases and 0 bases respectively, the junction contains 17 bases. The CDR3, from cysteine to phenylalanine, totals 16 residues. Just CDR3 DNA is preserved here, 48 bases in frame from base 1.